This T cell receptor (beta chain) was identified in a study of OX40 agonist ivuxolimab in advanced cancers. On the study more broadly: Patients were treated with intravenous ivuxolimab, dosed at 0.01 to 10 mg/kg and infused every 2 weeks. Patients in dose escalation had liver, melanoma, kidney or head and neck cancers. Study outcomes and limitations: Individuals who were partial responders at 0.1-3.0 mg/kg had clonal expansion that ranked among the lowest.

Deletions cut 5 bases from V and 2 bases from J, with 10 bases between. Germline values: CDR1 WNHNN, CDR2 SYGVQD (reference sequence). This CDR3 comprises 13 residues. The assay was immunoSEQ multiplex PCR, and TCRdb's table has in-frame clones only and misses some. This sample has approximately 12,000 clones, with 80% to 95% found just once. A remark on this clone: The antigen is not known.

This receptor was identified in an adult with an advanced solid tumor such as melanoma, head and neck, liver or kidney cancer. The starting material was CD4+ or CD8+ T cells sorted from blood, obtained in a trial of the OX40 agonist ivuxolimab. The genes are TRBV10-1 and TRBJ2-7, with D perhaps matching TRBD1 or TRBD2 (5 bases each). This CDR3 is CASSPGRTYEQYF. As DNA, the CDR3 is TGCGCCAGCAGTCCGGGACGGACCTACGAGCAGTACTTC.